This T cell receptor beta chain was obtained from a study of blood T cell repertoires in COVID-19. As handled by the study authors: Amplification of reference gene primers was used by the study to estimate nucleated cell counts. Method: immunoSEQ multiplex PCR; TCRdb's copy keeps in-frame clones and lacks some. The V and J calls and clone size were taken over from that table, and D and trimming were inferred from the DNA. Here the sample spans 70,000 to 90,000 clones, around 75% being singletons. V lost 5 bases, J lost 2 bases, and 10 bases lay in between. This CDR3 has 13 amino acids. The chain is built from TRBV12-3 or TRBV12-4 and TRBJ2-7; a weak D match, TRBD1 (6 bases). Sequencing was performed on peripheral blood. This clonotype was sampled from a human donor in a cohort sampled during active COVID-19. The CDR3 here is CASSRDTTYEQYF. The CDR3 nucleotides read TGTGCCAGCAGTCGGGACACCACCTACGAGCAGTACTTC.